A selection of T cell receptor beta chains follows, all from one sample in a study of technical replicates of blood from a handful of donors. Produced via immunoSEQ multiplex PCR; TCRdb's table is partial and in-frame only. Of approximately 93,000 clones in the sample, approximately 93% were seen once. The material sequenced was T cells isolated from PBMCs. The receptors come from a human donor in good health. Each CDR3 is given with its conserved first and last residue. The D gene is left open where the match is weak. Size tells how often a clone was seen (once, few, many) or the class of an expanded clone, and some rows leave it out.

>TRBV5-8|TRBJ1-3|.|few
CASSWRVRYSGNTIYF
TGTGCCAGCAGCTGGAGGGTCCGATACTCTGGAAACACCATATATTTT
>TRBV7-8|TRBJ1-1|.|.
CASSLNQGSNTEAFF
TGTGCCAGCAGCTTAAATCAGGGATCGAACACTGAAGCTTTCTTT
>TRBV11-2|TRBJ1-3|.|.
CASSLGVEAGNTIYF
TGTGCCAGCAGCTTAGGTGTCGAGGCTGGAAACACCATATATTTT
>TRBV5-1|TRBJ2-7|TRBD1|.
CASSFRDRYYEQYF
TGCGCCAGCAGCTTCCGGGACAGATACTACGAGCAGTACTTC
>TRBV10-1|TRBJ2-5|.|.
CASSLDSLETQYF
TGCGCCAGCAGTTTGGACTCCCTAGAGACCCAGTACTTC
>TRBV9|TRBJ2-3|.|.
CASSVGGGADTQYF
TGTGCCAGCAGCGTAGGAGGCGGGGCAGATACGCAGTATTTT
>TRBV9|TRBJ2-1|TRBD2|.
CASSGGTSGSLDEQFF
TGTGCCAGCAGCGGGGGGACTAGCGGGAGTCTGGATGAGCAGTTCTTC
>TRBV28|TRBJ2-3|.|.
CASSLSVRGTDTQYF
TGTGCCAGCAGTTTATCGGTGCGGGGCACAGATACGCAGTATTTT
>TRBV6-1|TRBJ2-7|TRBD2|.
CASSEGGGLTYEQYF
TGTGCCAGCAGTGAAGGGGGAGGGCTAACCTACGAGCAGTACTTC
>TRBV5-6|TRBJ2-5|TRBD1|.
CASRRTGIWRETQYF
TGTGCCAGCAGAAGGACAGGGATCTGGCGCGAGACCCAGTACTTC
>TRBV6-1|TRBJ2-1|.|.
CASLERRQIYNEQFF
TGTGCCAGCCTCGAGCGGAGGCAGATCTACAATGAGCAGTTCTTC
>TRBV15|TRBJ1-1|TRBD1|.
CATGTGGAGNTEAFF
TGTGCCACCGGGACAGGGGGCGCCGGAAACACTGAAGCTTTCTTT
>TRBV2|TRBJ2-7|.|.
CASGGTYEQYF
TGTGCCAGTGGGGGCACCTACGAGCAGTACTTC
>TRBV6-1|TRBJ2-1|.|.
CASSEQDTNYNEQFF
TGTGCCAGCAGTGAGCAAGACACCAACTACAATGAGCAGTTCTTC
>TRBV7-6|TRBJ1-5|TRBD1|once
CASSRDSYSNQPQHF
TGTGCCAGCAGCCGGGACAGTTATAGCAATCAGCCCCAGCATTTT
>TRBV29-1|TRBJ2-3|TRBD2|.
CSVVPIAGRNTDTQYF
TGCAGCGTTGTACCTATAGCGGGGAGAAACACAGATACGCAGTATTTT
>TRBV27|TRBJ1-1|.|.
CASSLFSDRGRNTEAFF
TGTGCCAGCAGTTTATTTTCTGATCGAGGAAGAAACACTGAAGCTTTCTTT
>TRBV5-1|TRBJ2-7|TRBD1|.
CASRSGTGPSEEQYF
TGCGCCAGCAGATCTGGGACAGGGCCGTCGGAAGAGCAGTACTTC